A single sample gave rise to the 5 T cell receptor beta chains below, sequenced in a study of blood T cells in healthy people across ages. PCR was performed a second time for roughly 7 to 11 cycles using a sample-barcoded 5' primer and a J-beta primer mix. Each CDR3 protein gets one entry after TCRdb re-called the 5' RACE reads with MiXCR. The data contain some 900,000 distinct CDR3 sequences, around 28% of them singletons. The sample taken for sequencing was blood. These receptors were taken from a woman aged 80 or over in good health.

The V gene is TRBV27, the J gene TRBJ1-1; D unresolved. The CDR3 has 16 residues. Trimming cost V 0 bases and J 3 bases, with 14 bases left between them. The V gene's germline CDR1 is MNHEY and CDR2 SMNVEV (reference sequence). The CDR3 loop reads CASSLSWGSQDTEAFF. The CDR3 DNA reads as TGTGCCAGCAGTTTATCCTGGGGATCTCAGGACACTGAAGCTTTCTTT.

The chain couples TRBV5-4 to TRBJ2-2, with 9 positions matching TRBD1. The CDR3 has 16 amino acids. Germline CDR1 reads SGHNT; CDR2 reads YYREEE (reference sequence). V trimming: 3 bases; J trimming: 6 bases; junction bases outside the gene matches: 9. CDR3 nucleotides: TGTGCCAGCAGCTCGGAGGGACAGGGATTGGCCGGGGAGCTGTTTTTT. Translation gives CASSSEGQGLAGELFF.

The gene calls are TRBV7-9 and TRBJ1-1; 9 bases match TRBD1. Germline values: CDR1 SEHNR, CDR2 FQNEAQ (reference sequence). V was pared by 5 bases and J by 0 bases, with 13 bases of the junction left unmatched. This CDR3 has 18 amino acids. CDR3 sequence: CASSRLTGQGLMNTEAFF. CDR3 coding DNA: TGTGCCAGCAGCCGACTGACCGGACAGGGGCTAATGAACACTGAAGCTTTCTTT.

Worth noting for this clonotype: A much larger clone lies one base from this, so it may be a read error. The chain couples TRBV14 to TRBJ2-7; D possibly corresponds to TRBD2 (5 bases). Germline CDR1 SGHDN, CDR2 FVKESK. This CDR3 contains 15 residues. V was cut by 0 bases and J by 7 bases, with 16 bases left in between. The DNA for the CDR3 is TGTGCCAGCAGCCAAGATCTTTCGAGGGAGAGTGAGCAGTACTTC. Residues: CASSQDLSRESEQYF. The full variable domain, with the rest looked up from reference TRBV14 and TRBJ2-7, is EAGVTQFPSHSVIEKGQTVTLRCDPISGHDNLYWYRRVMGKEIKFLLHFVKESKQDESGMPNNRFLAERTGGTYSTLKVQPAELEDSGVYFCASSQDLSRESEQYFGPGTRLTVT.

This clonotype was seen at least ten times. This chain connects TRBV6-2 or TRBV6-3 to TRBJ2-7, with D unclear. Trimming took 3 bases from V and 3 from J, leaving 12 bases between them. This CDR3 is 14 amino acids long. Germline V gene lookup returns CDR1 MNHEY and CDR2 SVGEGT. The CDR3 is CASSYLGTDYEQYF. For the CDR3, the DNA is TGTGCCAGCAGTTATTTAGGAACAGACTACGAGCAGTACTTC.